The clone carrying this TCR beta chain was detected many times. Its antigen is currently unknown. These data come from a study of early T cells in non-severe SARS-CoV-2 infection. Study-wide points: There was a bias toward anti-spike CD8 responses in VDJdb matching, which missed private and CD4 specificities.

Germline lookup yields CDR1 MNHEY and CDR2 SVGEGT. The CDR3 sequence is 14 residues long. Trimming cost V 8 bases and J 1 base, with 11 bases left between them. Each CDR3 protein gets one entry after TCRdb re-called the 5' RACE reads with MiXCR. The sample shows about 69,000 distinct CDR3 sequences, roughly 13% of them seen only once. Sequencing was done on a sample of whole blood. The clonotype originates from an adult who was a healthcare worker with PCR-confirmed SARS-CoV-2 infection or an uninfected control (not recorded which). The rearrangement joins TRBV6-2 or TRBV6-3 to TRBJ2-2; D call uncertain. As DNA, the CDR3 is TGTGCCAGCGAGGCAAACCTGAACACCGGGGAGCTGTTTTTT. This gives the protein CASEANLNTGELFF.